The rows below give T cell receptor beta chains drawn from one sample of a study of blood T cells in healthy people across ages. TCRdb re-analysed the 5' RACE reads in MiXCR, keeping a single row per CDR3 protein. The sample gives approximately 2,000,000 distinct CDR3 sequences, roughly 43% of which show up once; approximately 22% is in the top ten. Sample: blood. The receptors shown here come from a human donor in good health. Both conserved end residues are part of each CDR3. The order of the fields is V gene, clone size, D gene, CDR3 length, J gene, CDR3 DNA, CDR3 protein. D genes are given only for firm matches. For some rows the clone size is stated as once, few or many, or as a class when expanded; others skip it.

>TRBV7-3|-|-|13|TRBJ1-4
TGTGCCAGCAGCCCTCAGGCGGGTGAAAAACTGTTTTTT
CASSPQAGEKLFF
>TRBV3-1|-|-|14|TRBJ1-4
TGTGCCAGCAGCCAAGGCATCCCCTGGGGGGGGCGGTTTTTT
CASSQGIPWGGRFF
>TRBV4-3|few|-|14|TRBJ2-4
TGCGCCAGCAGCCAAGTCCCCGGTAGGGGCATTCAGTACTTC
CASSQVPGRGIQYF
>TRBV7-9|-|-|12|TRBJ1-4
TGTGCCAGCAGCTTAATTGGGGAAAGCCTGTTTTTT
CASSLIGESLFF
>TRBV9|-|TRBD1|15|TRBJ2-7
TGTGCCAGCAGCGCCCTGGACAGGGGGCAATACGAGCAGTACTTC
CASSALDRGQYEQYF
>TRBV4-3|-|-|17|TRBJ1-4
TGCGCCAGCAGCCAAGATCTTTTTCGGGCCTCGGGTGAAAAACTGTTTTTT
CASSQDLFRASGEKLFF
>TRBV4-1|-|-|16|TRBJ1-2
TGCGCCAGCAGCCAAGGCAGGAGGGGGTACGACTATGGCTACACCTTC
CASSQGRRGYDYGYTF
>TRBV29-1|-|-|12|TRBJ2-5
TGCAGCGTTAGACGGGGAGAAGAGACCCAGTACTTC
CSVRRGEETQYF
>TRBV6-2/TRBV6-3|-|-|14|TRBJ2-5
TGTGCCAGCAGGTACGGGGCGGCTCACGAGGCCCAGTACTTC
CASRYGAAHEAQYF
>TRBV4-3|-|-|14|TRBJ2-3
TGCGCCAGCAGCCAAGCACTGGTGTCTGATACGCAGTATTTT
CASSQALVSDTQYF
>TRBV7-3|once|TRBD2|16|TRBJ2-3
TGTGCCAGCAGCCCTGGACTAGCGGAAGAAAAAGATACGCAGTATTTT
CASSPGLAEEKDTQYF
>TRBV24-1|few|TRBD2|15|TRBJ2-1
TGTGCCACCAGTGTTCCGGGACTAGCCGTCAATGAGCAGTTCTTC
CATSVPGLAVNEQFF
>TRBV6-1|few|-|17|TRBJ2-6
TGTGCCAGCAGCCCCGGACAGGGAGGGTCTGGGGCCAACGTCCTGACTTTC
CASSPGQGGSGANVLTF
>TRBV27|-|-|17|TRBJ1-2
TGTGCCAGCAGTTTAGCGGCCCCCGAAGGGGAGAACTATGGCTACACCTTC
CASSLAAPEGENYGYTF
>TRBV3-1|few|-|15|TRBJ1-4
TGTGCCAGCAGCCAAGGTGGTGGGTTTAATGAAAAACTGTTTTTT
CASSQGGGFNEKLFF
>TRBV7-2|-|-|13|TRBJ2-7
TGTGCCAGCAGCGCCCAGGCGTCCTACGAGCAGTACTTC
CASSAQASYEQYF
>TRBV29-1|-|TRBD1|13|TRBJ1-2
TGCAGCGCTGGACAGGGGGCTGAGTATGGCTACACCTTC
CSAGQGAEYGYTF
>TRBV2|-|-|15|TRBJ2-1
TGTGCCAGCAGGACGGGTTTCGTGGCCTACAGTGAGCAGTTCTTC
CASRTGFVAYSEQFF
>TRBV27|-|TRBD1|14|TRBJ2-7
TGTGCCAGCAGTTGGGGACAGGGGGACGACGAGCAGTACTTC
CASSWGQGDDEQYF
>TRBV24-1|-|-|14|TRBJ2-3
TGTGCCACCAGGGACAGTTGGGGAGGAGATACGCAGTATTTT
CATRDSWGGDTQYF
>TRBV27|-|-|14|TRBJ1-2
TGTGCCAGCAGCCCTTCGAGAAGGGGCAGTGGCTACACCTTC
CASSPSRRGSGYTF
>TRBV28|once|TRBD1|16|TRBJ1-5
TGTGCCAGCAGTTTATCCAGGGGGCAAGGCAATCAGCCCCAGCATTTT
CASSLSRGQGNQPQHF
>TRBV6-4|once|-|8|TRBJ1-1
TGTGCCAACCCGACGGCTTTCTTT
CANPTAFF
>TRBV29-1|many|TRBD2|14|TRBJ2-3
TGCAGCGTTGAGACTAGCGGGGGTACAGATACGCAGTATTTT
CSVETSGGTDTQYF
>TRBV19|-|TRBD1|15|TRBJ2-1
TGTGCCAGTACCCCAGGACAGGGTCCCTACAATGAGCAGTTCTTC
CASTPGQGPYNEQFF
>TRBV7-9|few|-|13|TRBJ1-1
TGTGCCAGCAGTTTATCGCTCGGCACTGAAGCTTTCTTT
CASSLSLGTEAFF
>TRBV28|few|TRBD1|16|TRBJ2-3
TGTGCCAGCAGCCACAATGACAGGGGAAGGACAGATACGCAGTATTTT
CASSHNDRGRTDTQYF
>TRBV12-3/TRBV12-4|many|TRBD1|15|TRBJ1-1
TGTGCCAGCAGTCCGCCAGGGGGCCATGGGGCAGTCGCTTTCTTT
CASSPPGGHGAVAFF
>TRBV20-1|-|-|15|TRBJ1-5
TGCAGTGCTGACCTGACAGTGGATAGCAATCAGCCCCAGCATTTT
CSADLTVDSNQPQHF
>TRBV10-3|-|-|15|TRBJ2-1
TGTGCCATCAGTGAGCGAGGGGCTAGGTACAATGAGCAGTTCTTC
CAISERGARYNEQFF
>TRBV6-5|-|-|16|TRBJ1-5
TGTGCCAGCAGTTACTTTAGTAGGGGGACTAATCAGCCCCAGCATTTT
CASSYFSRGTNQPQHF
>TRBV7-2|-|-|15|TRBJ1-2
TGTGCCAGCAGCCTAGGAACCTCAATTGGGTATGGCTACACCTTC
CASSLGTSIGYGYTF
>TRBV6-2/TRBV6-3|-|-|15|TRBJ2-7
TGTGCCAGCAGTGGTATGGACATACTCTCCTACGAGCAGTACTTC
CASSGMDILSYEQYF
>TRBV5-5|-|-|14|TRBJ2-5
TGTGCCAGCAGCTTGGACGACGGGGGCGAGACCCAGTACTTC
CASSLDDGGETQYF
>TRBV15|-|-|13|TRBJ2-1
TGTGCCACCAGCAGAGATCGTCCCAATGAGCAGTTCTTC
CATSRDRPNEQFF
>TRBV5-1|many|-|14|TRBJ2-7
TGCGCCAGCAGCTTCGACAGAAACTCCTACGAGCAGTACTTC
CASSFDRNSYEQYF
>TRBV5-5|few|-|15|TRBJ1-6
TGTGCCAGCAGCTTGTCTCGGCACGCAAATTCACCCCTCCACTTT
CASSLSRHANSPLHF
>TRBV7-9|many|-|12|TRBJ2-7
TGTGCCAGCAGCTCCGGTGTGGACGAGCAGTACTTC
CASSSGVDEQYF
>TRBV24-1|-|-|17|TRBJ2-3
TGTGCCACCAGTGGGCCACACAGGGATCTCTACCAAGAGACCCAGTATTTT
CATSGPHRDLYQETQYF
>TRBV28|-|-|12|TRBJ1-5
TGTGCCAGCACCTCGGGGGGAAAGCCCCAGCATTTT
CASTSGGKPQHF
>TRBV10-3|few|TRBD2|15|TRBJ2-4
TGTGCCACAGGGACTAGCGGGGGCAGAAGGGACATTCAGTACTTC
CATGTSGGRRDIQYF
>TRBV4-1|few|-|16|TRBJ1-5
TGCGCCAGCAGCCAAGATGGAAGGGGCGGGGATCAGCCCCAGCATTTT
CASSQDGRGGDQPQHF
>TRBV6-1|-|TRBD1|15|TRBJ2-7
TGTGCCAGCACTATGGACAGGGGGCGCATCCACGAGCAGTACTTC
CASTMDRGRIHEQYF
>TRBV20-1|-|-|14|TRBJ1-5
TGCAGTGCTAGTGGCAGGGTTTTGTTCCAGCCCCAGCATTTT
CSASGRVLFQPQHF
>TRBV20-1|few|-|11|TRBJ2-5
TGCACCCCGGGGATTCAAGAGACCCAGTACTTC
CTPGIQETQYF
>TRBV27|few|TRBD1|16|TRBJ1-6
TGTGCCAGCAGTTCTCTCCCGACAGGGGGTAATTCACCCCTCCACTTT
CASSSLPTGGNSPLHF
>TRBV4-2|many|-|15|TRBJ2-4
TGTGCCAGCAGCCAATCGACAGGCGTGCAAAACATTCAGTACTTC
CASSQSTGVQNIQYF
>TRBV28|-|-|13|TRBJ2-1
TGTGCCAGCGTATCGGGTATCTACAATGAGCAGTTCTTC
CASVSGIYNEQFF
>TRBV4-1|-|TRBD1|17|TRBJ1-6
TGCGCCAGCAGCCAAGATCCTCAGGACAGGTCGGGCTCACCCCTCCACTTT
CASSQDPQDRSGSPLHF
>TRBV21-1|few|-|13|TRBJ1-2
TGTGCCAGCAGCAAAGTTAAGGTTGATGGCTACACCTTC
CASSKVKVDGYTF
>TRBV10-3|-|-|15|TRBJ2-6
TGTGCCATCAAGGACAGTCGCTCTGGGGCCAACGTCCTGACTTTC
CAIKDSRSGANVLTF
>TRBV9|-|-|16|TRBJ2-1
TGTGCCAGCAGCGTAGATAAGAGGGAGTCCTGGAGGGAGCAGTTCTTC
CASSVDKRESWREQFF
>TRBV20-1|many|TRBD2|18|TRBJ2-5
TGCAGTGCTAGACGCTTAGCGGGGGGGCCTGGTAGGGAAGAGACCCAGTACTTC
CSARRLAGGPGREETQYF
>TRBV9|-|-|12|TRBJ1-5
TGTGCCAAAGATCTGGGCCCTCCGGCCCAGCATTTT
CAKDLGPPAQHF
>TRBV6-6|-|-|15|TRBJ1-6
TGTGCCAGCAGTTACTCGGGGAAACATAATTCACCCCTCCACTTT
CASSYSGKHNSPLHF
>TRBV5-1|-|-|16|TRBJ2-1
TGCGCCAGCAGCCAGGGGACGCCCCCAGTCTCAAATGAGCAGTTCTTC
CASSQGTPPVSNEQFF
>TRBV5-1|-|-|14|TRBJ1-1
TGTGCCAGCAGCTTACAAGACCAGAGCACTGAAGCTTTCTTT
CASSLQDQSTEAFF